One and the same sample provided the 19 T cell receptor beta chains below, sequenced in a study of CD8 T cells in Susac syndrome. Random hexamers primed reverse transcription of about 0.45 to 1 ug RNA. TCRdb reanalysed the immunoSEQ multiplex PCR reads using MiXCR and keeps one entry per CDR3 protein. The sample lists 250,000 to 300,000 distinct CDR3 sequences; around 84% were seen once. The sequenced material came from CD8+ T cells from PBMCs. The receptors here all came from a human donor with multiple sclerosis.

The sample holds one count of this clonotype. The V call is TRBV12-3 or TRBV12-4, the J call TRBJ2-5; no definite D call. The ends were cut back, 0 bases at V and 5 bases at J, with 10 bases in the middle. The CDR3 runs 14 residues. CDR3 in DNA: TGTGCCAGCAGTTTAGCGGGATTTGACGAGACCCAGTACTTC. Its protein is CASSLAGFDETQYF.

The V call is TRBV7-3, the J call TRBJ1-1, with 12 bases fitting TRBD1. There are 15 residues in the CDR3. V shed 4 bases and J 1 base; nucleotides not matched to a gene: 1. Germline values: CDR1 SGHTA, CDR2 FQGTGA. The CDR3: CASSWDRGPNTEAFF. In DNA, the CDR3 is TGTGCCAGCAGCTGGGACAGGGGGCCGAACACTGAAGCTTTCTTT.

This chain uses TRBV5-1 with TRBJ2-1; 11 positions match TRBD2. The trim removed 4 bases at V and 8 bases at J, leaving 11 bases unmatched. The CDR3 extends over 16 amino acids. The germline V gene encodes CDR1 SGHRS and CDR2 YFSETQ. CDR3 amino acids: CASSTPLAGARDEQFF. CDR3 sequence (DNA): TGCGCCAGCAGCACCCCACTAGCGGGGGCCAGGGATGAGCAGTTCTTC.

The chain carries TRBV18 and TRBJ1-2; the D gene is possibly TRBD1 (6 bases). The germline V and J ends were trimmed by 3 bases and 3 bases, with 11 bases remaining between them. Looked up from germline, CDR1 is KGHSH and CDR2 is LQKENI. The CDR3 spans 14 residues. In nucleotides, the CDR3 is TGTGCCAGCTCACCGGGGGGCGCTTACTATGGCTACACCTTC. The encoded protein is CASSPGGAYYGYTF.

V is TRBV2 and J is TRBJ2-3; no definite D call. Trimming took 7 bases from V and 5 from J, leaving 19 bases between them. Germline CDR1 SNHLY, CDR2 FYNNEI. The CDR3 contains 15 residues. In nucleotides, the CDR3 is TGTGCCAGCAACATGGTAACGGGCTATCAAGATACGCAGTATTTT. This encodes CASNMVTGYQDTQYF.

The chain carries TRBV4-1 and TRBJ2-1; unclear D gene. Germline V gene sequence: CDR1 MGHRA, CDR2 YSYEKL. With 8 bases removed from V and 7 bases from J, the gap between germline ends came to 15 bases. The length of the CDR3 is 13 residues. CDR3 amino acids: CASASTFWNEQFF. The DNA of the CDR3 is TGCGCCAGCGCCTCTACCTTTTGGAATGAGCAGTTCTTC.

The chain joins TRBV20-1 to TRBJ2-7; possibly TRBD1 or TRBD2 for D (5 bases each). CDR3 length: 12 residues. The germline gives CDR1 DFQATT, CDR2 SNEGSKA (reference sequence). V lost 3 bases and J lost 5, with 11 bases in between. CDR3 nucleotide sequence: TGCAGTGCTAGGGCCGGGACGGACGAGCAGTACTTC. Translation: CSARAGTDEQYF.

The V gene is TRBV15, the J gene TRBJ2-7, with TRBD1 as a possible D gene (5 bases). Trimming pared 5 bases from V and 2 bases from J, leaving 19 bases between. The CDR3 spans 16 residues. Germline values: CDR1 LNHNV, CDR2 YYDKDF (reference sequence). The CDR3 DNA follows: TGTGCCACCAGCGGGATCCAAATGGGGCGCCCCTACGAGCAGTACTTC. It encodes CATSGIQMGRPYEQYF.

The chain uses TRBV5-5 and TRBJ2-1, with D possibly called TRBD1 or TRBD2 (5 bases each). Germline CDR1 and CDR2: SGHKS and YYEKEE (reference sequence). This CDR3 is built from 15 residues. V was shortened by 4 bases and J by 6 bases, with 17 bases between the two germline ends. In nucleotides, the CDR3 is TGTGCCAGCAGCATCGACGGGGCCTTAAGCAATGAGCAGTTCTTC. It yields the protein CASSIDGALSNEQFF.

The chain joins TRBV3-1 to TRBJ1-1; no reliable D call. Germline V gene sequence: CDR1 LGHDT, CDR2 YNNKEL (reference sequence). The CDR3 is 13 amino acids. Trimming stripped 0 bases from V and 1 base from J, with 3 bases between. The CDR3 loop is CASSQDPNTEAFF. DNA for the CDR3: TGTGCCAGCAGCCAAGATCCGAACACTGAAGCTTTCTTT.

This clonotype has more than one count but fewer than ten. The CDR3 sequence: CASSHDRNEAFF. CDR3 sequence (DNA): TGTGCCAGCAGCCACGACAGGAATGAAGCTTTCTTT. The chain joins TRBV5-4 to TRBJ1-1; possible D gene TRBD1, 6 bases. V was pared by 4 bases and J by 7 bases, with 11 bases between. Looked up from germline, CDR1 is SGHNT and CDR2 is YYREEE (reference sequence). There are 12 residues in the CDR3.

This chain uses TRBV9 with TRBJ2-2; TRBD1 matches at 7 bases. Germline-derived CDR1 and CDR2 are SGDLS and YYNGEE. This CDR3 is built from 16 residues. Trimming at V came to 3 bases and at J to 2 bases, leaving 7 bases not matched to a gene. CDR3 in DNA: TGTGCCAGCAGCGCCCGACAGGGTAGAAACACCGGGGAGCTGTTTTTT. Translation gives CASSARQGRNTGELFF.

The gene calls are TRBV7-9 and TRBJ2-7; tentative D call: TRBD1 (6 bases). Trimming shortened V by 6 bases and J by 7 bases, and 16 bases separated the two germline ends. CDR1 is SEHNR and CDR2 is FQNEAQ in the germline V gene (reference sequence). The CDR3 extends over 13 amino acids. CDR3 in DNA: TGTGCCAGCAGGCACCGGGACACAGGGGAGCAGTACTTC. Encoded protein: CASRHRDTGEQYF.

The chain joins TRBV4-2 to TRBJ1-1; D remains ambiguous. V dropped 0 bases and J dropped 4 bases, with 12 bases sitting between them. Germline V gene data show CDR1 as LGHNA and CDR2 as YNFKEQ. The CDR3 is made up of 15 amino acids. Here the CDR3 reads CASSQDVVGFTEAFF. DNA of the CDR3: TGTGCCAGCAGCCAAGATGTTGTGGGCTTCACTGAAGCTTTCTTT.

The rearrangement joins TRBV13 to TRBJ2-1; D might be TRBD1 or TRBD2, each matching 5 bases. Germline V lookup: CDR1 PRHDT, CDR2 FYEKMQ (reference sequence). V was trimmed by 4 bases and J by 6 bases, leaving 13 bases between them. The CDR3 sequence is 14 residues long. The CDR3 is CASSSGRGPNEQFF. CDR3 coding DNA: TGTGCCAGCAGCTCGGGACGCGGCCCCAATGAGCAGTTCTTC. Looking up the rest from reference TRBV13 and TRBJ2-1 gives the full variable domain: AAGVIQSPRHLIKEKRETATLKCYPIPRHDTVYWYQQGPGQDPQFLISFYEKMQSDKGSIPDRFSAQQFSDYHSELNMSSLELGDSALYFCASSSGRGPNEQFFGPGTRLTVL.

The gene calls are TRBV27 and TRBJ2-5, with 10 bases aligning to TRBD1. In germline, CDR1 is MNHEY, CDR2 SMNVEV (reference sequence). With V trimmed by 5 bases and J by 0 bases, 6 bases remained unmatched. The CDR3 runs 16 residues. The CDR3 sequence is CASSPGTGADQETQYF. CDR3 sequence (DNA): TGTGCCAGCAGTCCTGGGACAGGGGCCGACCAAGAGACCCAGTACTTC.

This rearrangement joins TRBV7-8 to TRBJ2-1; 7 bases agree with TRBD2. CDR3 length: 16 residues. CDR1 and CDR2 (germline): SGHVS, FQNEAQ. J was trimmed by 0 bases and V by 0 bases; bases with no gene match: 2. The CDR3 coding sequence is TGTGCCAGCAGCTTAGCCACTAGCGCCTCCTACAATGAGCAGTTCTTC. This gives the protein CASSLATSASYNEQFF.

The CDR3 nucleotides are TGTGCCAGCAGCTTAAGTCGGGGGCCCCTTTCGGCCCAGTACTTC. It is translated as CASSLSRGPLSAQYF. This chain joins TRBV7-9 and TRBJ2-5; D may be TRBD1 or TRBD2 (6 bases each). The CDR3 extends over 15 amino acids. The germline V and J ends were trimmed by 2 bases and 9 bases, with 19 bases remaining between them. The germline V gene has CDR1 SEHNR and CDR2 FQNEAQ (reference sequence).

The genes are TRBV6-1 and TRBJ2-7; perhaps TRBD1 as D (5 bases). The CDR3 runs to 14 residues. Germline V lookup: CDR1 MNHNS, CDR2 SASEGT. V lost 3 bases to trimming and J lost 2 bases, with 11 bases between them. The CDR3 reads CASSDVGRAYEQYF. The CDR3 nucleotides are TGTGCCAGCAGTGATGTGGGCAGGGCCTACGAGCAGTACTTC.